This T cell receptor beta chain was identified in a study of siplizumab effects on memory and regulatory T cells (dated by TCRdb to about 2019). For the study in its entirety: Across eight responder-stimulator pairs, mixed lymphocyte reactions were run in pairs, about 1 with siplizumab at roughly 0.99 ug/mL and about 1 without drug. The effect of the anti-CD2 antibody siplizumab on alloreactive T-cell subsets was examined in allogeneic mixed lymphocyte reactions constructed from human PBMCs.

To note about this clone: The antigen this receptor binds is unknown. Base quality data are lacking; no much larger clone is found one base away.

The method behind the library was the immunoSEQ multiplex PCR assay. Each sample had roughly 90,000 TCR templates assayed by the deep sequencing platform. Genomic DNA extracted from sorted T cells was the material used for TCRbeta CDR3 sequencing. The study's processing was this. The R programming language was used for clonal analysis of the TCRbeta CDR3 data. Unstimulated samples were compared with post-reaction CFSE-low samples to define alloreactive CD4+ and CD8+ clones. Regulatory or non-regulatory origin was assigned to alloreactive CD4+ clones by matching of sequences to sorted unstimulated Treg and non-Treg repertoires. TCRdb mirrors the immuneACCESS table, restricted to in-frame sequences. Some clones are absent from its copies; in checked studies, under half trace to an unresolved V gene, and the reason for the others is unknown. V, J and clone size are those of that table, while D and trimming were read from the DNA. The sample table records about 14,000 clones; 49% of these occur just once. The ten largest make up approximately 8.6% of the sample.

Broader findings and caveats from the paper: About 75-96% of proliferating CD4+ or CD8+ clones could not be given a naive or memory phenotype. Of the alloreactive CD4+ clones that could be mapped, the Treg-derived share averaged roughly 73% with siplizumab compared with under 30% in control reactions. The cumulative frequency of alloreactive sequences traceable to unstimulated CD4+ memory T cells was significantly reduced by siplizumab. Unstimulated naive T cells appeared more diverse than memory T cells, and naive cells seemed to contribute substantially to the alloresponse. Whether proliferating Tregs from siplizumab cultures actually had suppressive function was not functionally confirmed. Because sequences at frequencies below about 10^-5 were poorly captured, only a minor fraction of alloreactive clones could be mapped back to unstimulated subsets.

Cells in the mixed lymphocyte reaction were cultured together at 37 degrees C for 5 to 7 days. Responder PBMCs were labelled with CFSE and stimulator PBMCs were labelled with Violet Dye, after which the responder and stimulator PBMCs were mixed at a 1:1 ratio. TCRbeta CDR3 sequencing was performed on sorted unstimulated T cells and on proliferating T cells recovered from mixed lymphocyte reactions. Fresh whole blood from nine to ten HLA-typed healthy donors was used as the source from which PBMCs were isolated. For TCR sequencing, responder T cells that had proliferated and were CFSE-low were FACS-sorted once the mixed lymphocyte reaction was over. The sample consisted of CFSE-low (dividing) CD4+ T cells sorted from an allogeneic mixed lymphocyte reaction. The TCR was taken from a human donor in good health; the cells came from an allogeneic mixed lymphocyte reaction.

The CDR3 sequence is CASSYNLPDTEAFF. The base sequence is TGTGCCAGCAGTTATAACCTGCCCGACACTGAAGCTTTCTTT. The V and J genes are TRBV6-6 and TRBJ1-1, with the D gene not confidently named. CDR1 and CDR2 are drawn from the germline V gene (reference sequence): MNHNY, SVGAGI. Between the V and J ends, shortened by 3 bases and 3 bases respectively, the junction contains 11 bases. The CDR3, cysteine through phenylalanine, is 14 amino acids long. CDR3 DNA only is kept here, 42 bases in frame from base 1.